This TCR beta chain was found in a study of T cell responses to AZD1222 COVID-19 vaccine. General study findings and limits: Repertoire sampling was restricted to post-peak T cell response timepoints. White British donors predominated, females outnumbered males, and clonal diversity was possibly underestimated.

Germline CDR1 reads MNHEY; CDR2 reads SMNVEV (reference sequence). The CDR3 sequence is 12 residues long. V lost 3 bases and J 7 bases, leaving 10 bases between the germline ends. Clones were read by immunoSEQ multiplex PCR, and TCRdb kept only the in-frame ones, dropping some. The table shows 95,000 to 100,000 clones, with just over 85% occurring only once. This clone was counted a few times. Its antigen is unknown. The sequence derives from an adult in good health. The sample was peripheral blood, taken on day 0 of AZD1222 vaccination. This rearrangement joins TRBV27 to TRBJ2-7; possibly TRBD2 for D (5 bases). CDR3 sequence (DNA): TGTGCCAGCAGTTTCGGGGTTGGAGAGCAGTACTTC. The encoded protein is CASSFGVGEQYF.